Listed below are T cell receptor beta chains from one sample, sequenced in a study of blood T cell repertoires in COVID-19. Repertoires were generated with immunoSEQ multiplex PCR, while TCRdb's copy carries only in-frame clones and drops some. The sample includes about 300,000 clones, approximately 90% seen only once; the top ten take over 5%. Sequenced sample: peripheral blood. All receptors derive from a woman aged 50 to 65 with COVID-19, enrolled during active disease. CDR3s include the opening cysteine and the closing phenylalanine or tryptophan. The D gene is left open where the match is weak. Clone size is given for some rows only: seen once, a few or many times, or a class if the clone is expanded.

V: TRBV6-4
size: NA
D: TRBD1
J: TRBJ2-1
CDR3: CASSDSGTGANEQFF
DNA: TGTGCCAGCAGTGACTCCGGGACAGGGGCGAATGAGCAGTTCTTC

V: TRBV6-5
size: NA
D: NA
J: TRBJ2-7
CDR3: CASSYLGNYEQYF
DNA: TGTGCCAGCAGTTATCTGGGCAACTACGAGCAGTACTTC

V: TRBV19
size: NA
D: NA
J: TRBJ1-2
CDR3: CASSIEQGAYGYTF
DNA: TGTGCCAGTAGTATCGAACAGGGAGCCTATGGCTACACCTTC

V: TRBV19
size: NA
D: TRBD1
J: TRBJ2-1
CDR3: CASKGQGAYNEQFF
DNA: TGTGCCAGTAAGGGACAGGGGGCCTACAATGAGCAGTTCTTC

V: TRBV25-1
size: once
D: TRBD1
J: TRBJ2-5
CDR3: CASGNLGQGETQYF
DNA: TGTGCCAGCGGAAACTTGGGACAGGGGGAGACCCAGTACTTC

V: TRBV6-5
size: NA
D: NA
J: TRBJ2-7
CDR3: CASGRGREYEQYF
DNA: TGTGCCAGCGGCCGAGGGAGAGAATACGAGCAGTACTTC

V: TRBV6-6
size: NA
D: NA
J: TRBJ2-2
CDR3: CASRHDWRGELFF
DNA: TGTGCCAGCAGACACGACTGGCGGGGGGAGCTGTTTTTT

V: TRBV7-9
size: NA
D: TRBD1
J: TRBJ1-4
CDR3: CASSLPPATQGAYEKLFF
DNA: TGTGCCAGCAGCTTACCGCCGGCAACACAGGGGGCTTATGAAAAACTGTTTTTT

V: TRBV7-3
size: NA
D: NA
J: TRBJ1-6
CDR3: CASSFLNSPLHF
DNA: TGTGCCAGCAGCTTCCTTAATTCACCCCTCCACTTT

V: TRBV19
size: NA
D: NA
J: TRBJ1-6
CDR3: CASSRGDGKDNSPLHF
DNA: TGTGCCAGTAGCAGGGGTGACGGAAAGGATAATTCACCCCTCCACTTT